Included here is one TCR beta chain sequence, with context. Compared with germline, one end of the junction differs, possibly owing to a read error. The data originate from a study of blood T cells in healthy people across ages. The use of a sample-barcoded 5' primer and a J-beta primer mix characterized a second PCR of about 6 to 11 cycles. A 12-random-nucleotide template-switch adaptor tagged each cDNA molecule. A single record per CDR3 protein comes from TCRdb applying MiXCR to the 5' RACE reads. The table includes some 550,000 distinct CDR3 sequences, roughly 48% detected once. CDR3 size: 13 residues. Germline CDR1 is DFQATT and CDR2 is SNEGSKA (reference sequence). The authors drew 8.5 to 10 milliliters of peripheral blood from each donor.

The chain recombines TRBV20-1 with TRBJ2-3, with TRBD2 as a possible D gene (5 bases). The receptor was isolated from an older man in good health. Source material: blood. For the CDR3, the DNA is TGCTGTGCTAGCCGGCAGGACACAGATACGCAGTATTTT. Protein sequence: CCASRQDTDTQYF.